The sequence of this T cell receptor (beta chain) was determined in a study of PD-L1 blockade in urothelial cancer. Study information: Patients had been given 0 to 3 earlier chemotherapy regimens. Median T cell yield per blood sample was more than 130,000 cells. Study-wide findings and caveats: Patients with durable benefit had greater blood expansion of tumor-associated TCR clones 3 weeks into treatment.

Each PCR contained spiked-in synthetic TCR analog templates. Produced via immunoSEQ multiplex PCR; TCRdb's table is partial and in-frame only. This sample yields about 120,000 clones, of which less than 95% are seen a single time; around 4% belongs to the top ten. CDR3 length: 15 residues. V lost 4 bases, J lost 8 bases, and 8 bases stayed unmatched. From germline, CDR1 is SGDLS and CDR2 YYNGEE. As to this clone: Its antigen is currently unknown.

The time point here: peripheral blood 6 weeks after treatment start. The source is a man between 60 and 75 years old with urothelial cancer. Material: PBMCs, obtained around atezolizumab (anti-PD-L1) treatment. This chain joins TRBV9 and TRBJ1-6, with 8 bases matching TRBD1. CDR3 DNA sequence: TGTGCCAGCAGCCCTCGACAGGGGAAAGATTCACCCCTCCACTTT. Its translation: CASSPRQGKDSPLHF.